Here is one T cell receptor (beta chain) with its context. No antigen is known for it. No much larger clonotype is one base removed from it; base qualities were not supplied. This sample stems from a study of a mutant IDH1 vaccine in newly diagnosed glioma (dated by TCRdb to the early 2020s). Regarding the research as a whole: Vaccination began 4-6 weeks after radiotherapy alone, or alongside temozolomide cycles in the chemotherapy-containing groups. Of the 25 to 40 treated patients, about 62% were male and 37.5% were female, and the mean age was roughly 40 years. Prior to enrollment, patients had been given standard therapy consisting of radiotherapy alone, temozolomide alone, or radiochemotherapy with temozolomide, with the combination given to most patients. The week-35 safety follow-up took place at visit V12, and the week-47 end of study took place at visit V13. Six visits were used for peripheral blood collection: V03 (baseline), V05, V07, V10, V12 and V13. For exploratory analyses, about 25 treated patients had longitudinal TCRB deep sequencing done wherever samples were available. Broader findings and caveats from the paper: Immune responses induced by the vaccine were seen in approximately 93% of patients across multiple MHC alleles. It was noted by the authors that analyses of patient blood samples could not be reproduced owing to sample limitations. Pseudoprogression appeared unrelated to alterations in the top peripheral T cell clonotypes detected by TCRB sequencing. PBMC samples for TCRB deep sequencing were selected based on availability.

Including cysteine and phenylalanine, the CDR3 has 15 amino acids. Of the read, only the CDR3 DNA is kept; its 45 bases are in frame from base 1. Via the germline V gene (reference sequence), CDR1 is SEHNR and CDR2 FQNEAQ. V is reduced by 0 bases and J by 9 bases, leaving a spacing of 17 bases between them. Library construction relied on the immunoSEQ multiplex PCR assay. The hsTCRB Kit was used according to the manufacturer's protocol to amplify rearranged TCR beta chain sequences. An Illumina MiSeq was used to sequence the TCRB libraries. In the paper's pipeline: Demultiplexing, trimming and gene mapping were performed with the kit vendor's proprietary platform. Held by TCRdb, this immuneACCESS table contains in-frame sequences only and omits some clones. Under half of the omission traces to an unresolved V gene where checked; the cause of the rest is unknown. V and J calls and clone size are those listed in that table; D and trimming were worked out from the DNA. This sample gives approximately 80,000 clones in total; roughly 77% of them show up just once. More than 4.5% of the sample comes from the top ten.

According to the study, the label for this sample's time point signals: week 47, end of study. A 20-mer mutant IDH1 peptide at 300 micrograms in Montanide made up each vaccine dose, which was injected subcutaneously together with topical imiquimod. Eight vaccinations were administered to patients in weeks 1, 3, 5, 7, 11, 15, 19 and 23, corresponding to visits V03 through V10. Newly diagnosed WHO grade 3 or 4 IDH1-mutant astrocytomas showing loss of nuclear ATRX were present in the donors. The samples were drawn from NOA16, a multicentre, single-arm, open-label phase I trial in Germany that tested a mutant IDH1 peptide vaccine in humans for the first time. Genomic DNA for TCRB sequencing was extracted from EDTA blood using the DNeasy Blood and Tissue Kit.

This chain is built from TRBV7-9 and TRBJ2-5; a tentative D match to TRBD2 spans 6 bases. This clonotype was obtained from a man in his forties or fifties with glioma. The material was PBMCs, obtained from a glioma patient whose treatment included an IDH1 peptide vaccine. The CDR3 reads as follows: CASSLAATGVVAQYF. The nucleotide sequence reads TGTGCCAGCAGCTTAGCGGCCACGGGGGTCGTGGCCCAGTACTTC.